The 28 T cell receptor beta chains reported below all come from one sample, sequenced in a study of cytomegalovirus exposure and HLA in healthy donors (TCRdb year 2017). Libraries were prepared through the immunoSEQ multiplex PCR assay. The multiplex PCR relied on a mix of 60 forward primers for TCR Vbeta segments and 13 reverse primers for TCR Jbeta segments. Not all clones reach the TCRdb copy of this immuneACCESS table, which keeps in-frame sequences only. Checked studies attribute under half of the gap to unresolved V genes and leave the rest unexplained. The sample table holds 200,000 to 250,000 clones, of which 70% to 85% were seen once. Of the sample, 0.2% to 0.25% is held by the ten largest clones. The sample was PBMCs. These TCRs come from a girl aged 2 to 9 in good health and CMV-seronegative.

CDR3 protein: CASSSRTRTGHNYGYTF. CDR3 bases: TGTGCCAGCAGTTCAAGGACCAGGACAGGACATAACTATGGCTACACCTTC. J is TRBJ1-2 and V is TRBV27, with 7 bases that match TRBD1. The V gene's germline CDR1 is MNHEY and CDR2 SMNVEV (reference sequence). The CDR3 loop spans 17 amino acids. Trimming removed 4 bases from V and 1 base from J; junction bases left unmatched: 12.

The chain employs TRBV5-1 and TRBJ2-1; 7 bases agree with TRBD1. The CDR3 spans 15 residues. Trimming removed 4 bases from V and 0 bases from J; junction bases left unmatched: 4. Germline CDR1 SGHRS, CDR2 YFSETQ. The CDR3 is CASSPRDSSYNEQFF. The CDR3 DNA is TGCGCCAGCAGCCCCCGGGACAGCTCCTACAATGAGCAGTTCTTC.

This chain connects TRBV5-1 to TRBJ2-3; TRBD2 matches 9 bases. The J segment lost 5 bases and the V segment lost 0 bases, leaving 7 bases of the junction unmatched. CDR1 SGHRS and CDR2 YFSETQ come from the germline V gene. The CDR3 is 16 amino acids. This CDR3 reads CASSLEGGRAGDTQYF. The DNA of the CDR3 is TGCGCCAGCAGCTTGGAGGGCGGGAGGGCCGGAGATACGCAGTATTTT.

V and J are TRBV5-1 and TRBJ2-1; D call uncertain. The CDR3 runs 16 residues. Trimming shortened V by 4 bases and J by 2 bases, and 16 bases separated the two germline ends. The V gene's germline CDR1 is SGHRS and CDR2 YFSETQ. The CDR3 sequence: CASSPAAGSAYNEQFF. The CDR3 nucleotides are TGCGCCAGCAGCCCGGCGGCCGGGTCAGCCTACAATGAGCAGTTCTTC. The entire variable domain, with the rest obtained from reference TRBV5-1 and TRBJ2-1, is as follows: KAGVTQTPRYLIKTRGQQVTLSCSPISGHRSVSWYQQTPGQGLQFLFEYFSETQRNKGNFPGRFSGRQFSNSRSEMNVSTLELGDSALYLCASSPAAGSAYNEQFFGPGTRLTVL.

This chain links TRBV5-6 with TRBJ2-1, with TRBD1 identical over 7 bases. Germline assignment: CDR1 SGHDT and CDR2 YYEEEE. The CDR3 is made up of 13 amino acids. Trimming cost V 0 bases and J 13 bases; bases outside gene matches: 7. The CDR3: CASSLEGGGLQFF. Here the CDR3 DNA reads TGTGCCAGCAGCTTGGAAGGGGGCGGGTTACAGTTCTTC.

V is TRBV14 and J is TRBJ2-7, with TRBD2 identical over 7 bases. Germline CDR1 is SGHDN and CDR2 is FVKESK. The CDR3 loop spans 17 amino acids. V was clipped by 1 base and J by 0 bases; unmatched bases: 9. The CDR3 nucleotides read TGTGCCAGCAGCCAAGTAGGATCGACTAGCTTCTCCTACGAGCAGTACTTC. This translates into CASSQVGSTSFSYEQYF.

J is TRBJ2-1 and V is TRBV6-1, with TRBD2 matching over 10 bases. V lost 7 bases, J lost 7 bases, and 10 bases stayed unmatched. The V gene's germline CDR1 is MNHNS and CDR2 SASEGT. The length of the CDR3 is 15 residues. CDR3 protein: CASTPFPAGGNEQFF. The CDR3 region has the DNA TGTGCCAGCACCCCTTTCCCAGCGGGAGGGAATGAGCAGTTCTTC.

This clone has a single count. The V and J genes are TRBV6-5 and TRBJ2-1; 9 bases align to TRBD2. The trim removed 0 bases at V and 8 bases at J, leaving 8 bases unmatched. Germline V gives CDR1 MNHEY, CDR2 SVGAGI. This CDR3 is built from 16 residues. In DNA form, the CDR3 reads TGTGCCAGCAGTTACTCGGTCGGGACTAGCCTCGATGAGCAGTTCTTC. Encoded protein: CASSYSVGTSLDEQFF.

To note about this clone: Since the CDR3 does not end with the conserved phenylalanine or tryptophan, this likely comes from a read error. This chain joins TRBV30 and TRBJ1-2; 9 nucleotides line up with TRBD1. Germline loops: CDR1 GTSNPN, CDR2 SVGIG (reference sequence). The CDR3 consists of 12 residues. CDR3 DNA sequence: TGTTCAACTGGGACAGGGAACAATGGCTACACCCTC. As protein: CSTGTGNNGYTL.

This rearrangement joins TRBV29-1 to TRBJ1-1, with D tentatively TRBD1 (5 bases). Germline CDR1 SQVTM, CDR2 ANQGSEA. The CDR3 has 12 amino acids. V was pared by 6 bases and J by 0 bases, with 8 bases between. In DNA, the CDR3 is TGCAGCGTCCTACAGGTGAACACTGAAGCTTTCTTT. Protein: CSVLQVNTEAFF.

In this sample, this clone turned up once. The CDR3 sequence: CASSTRLAGDPYNEQFF. CDR3 nucleotides: TGCGCCAGCAGCACCAGACTAGCGGGAGATCCCTACAATGAGCAGTTCTTC. The chain combines TRBV5-1 with TRBJ2-1, with 12 bases aligning to TRBD2. Germline loops: CDR1 SGHRS, CDR2 YFSETQ. This CDR3 contains 17 residues. The J segment lost 2 bases and the V segment lost 4 bases, leaving 7 bases of the junction unmatched.

The CDR3 nucleotides read TGTGCCAGCGGGTTCCCAGGCGTCGGAAACACCATATATTTT. Translating gives CASGFPGVGNTIYF. V usage is TRBV27 and J usage is TRBJ1-3; D gene unclear. The V gene's germline CDR1 is MNHEY and CDR2 SMNVEV (reference sequence). V was trimmed by 8 bases and J by 4 bases, leaving 15 bases between them. CDR3 length: 14 amino acids.

This chain connects TRBV19 to TRBJ2-5; possibly TRBD2 for D (6 bases). V was cut by 4 bases and J by 1 base, with 19 bases left in between. Germline loops: CDR1 LNHDA, CDR2 SQIVND (reference sequence). The CDR3 spans 17 residues. CDR3 coding DNA: TGTGCCAGTAGTAGTATTCTTGGGGGGAGAGTCCAAGAGACCCAGTACTTC. Protein sequence: CASSSILGGRVQETQYF.

This sequence joins TRBV18 and TRBJ1-2; 8 bases line up with TRBD1. The V gene's germline CDR1 is KGHSH and CDR2 LQKENI. The J segment lost 1 base and the V segment lost 5 bases, leaving 6 bases of the junction unmatched. This CDR3 is 15 amino acids long. The CDR3 reads CASSGQGRDNYGYTF. In DNA, the CDR3 is TGTGCCAGCTCAGGACAGGGCCGAGATAACTATGGCTACACCTTC.

This clone was detected once. V gene TRBV5-1 combines with J gene TRBJ2-7, with D perhaps TRBD2 (6 bases). Trimming shortened V by 0 bases and J by 6 bases, and 16 bases separated the two germline ends. CDR1 is SGHRS, CDR2 YFSETQ, per germline. This CDR3 contains 15 residues. DNA for the CDR3: TGCGCCAGCAGCTTGGTCGAGGGTCTGGGAGGCGAGCAGTACTTC. Protein product: CASSLVEGLGGEQYF.

V and J are TRBV10-2 and TRBJ1-1; D gene ambiguous. The CDR3 is 14 amino acids. Germline V gene sequence: CDR1 WSHSY, CDR2 SAAADI. V gave up 6 bases and J gave up 5 bases, with 16 bases separating them. CDR3 in DNA: TGCGCCAGCAGCCAGCCAGCCACGGGTACTGAAGCTTTCTTT. Residues: CASSQPATGTEAFF.

J is TRBJ1-2 and V is TRBV6-1; D perhaps matches TRBD1 (5 bases). The CDR3 has 14 amino acids. Germline assignment: CDR1 MNHNS and CDR2 SASEGT. V lost 6 bases, J lost 2 bases, and 13 bases lay in between. The CDR3 loop is CASRPGTTNYGYTF. The DNA for the CDR3 is TGTGCCAGCAGACCCGGGACTACCAACTATGGCTACACCTTC.

J is TRBJ2-5 and V is TRBV5-5; D is possibly TRBD1 (5 bases). Germline V gene sequence: CDR1 SGHKS, CDR2 YYEKEE (reference sequence). This CDR3 spans 15 amino acids. V gave up 3 bases and J gave up 9 bases, with 21 bases separating them. This chain's CDR3 is CASSWGRGQGIAQYF. The CDR3 DNA reads as TGTGCCAGCAGCTGGGGCCGTGGCCAGGGAATCGCCCAGTACTTC.

The chain links TRBV11-2 to TRBJ2-1, with 10 positions matching TRBD1. Unmatched junction bases numbered 5, after V lost 4 bases and J lost 5 bases. The CDR3 spans 15 residues. The germline gives CDR1 SGHAT, CDR2 FQNNGV. CDR3 residues: CASSSGQGTHNEQFF. DNA of the CDR3: TGTGCCAGCAGCTCGGGACAGGGGACTCACAATGAGCAGTTCTTC. Full variable domain (outside the CDR3, taken from reference TRBV11-2 and TRBJ2-1): EAGVAQSPRYKIIEKRQSVAFWCNPISGHATLYWYQQILGQGPKLLIQFQNNGVVDDSQLPKDRFSAERLKGVDSTLKIQPAKLEDSAVYLCASSSGQGTHNEQFFGPGTRLTVL.

The chain couples TRBV7-6 to TRBJ1-2; 7 bases line up with TRBD1. Trimming took 4 bases from V and 2 from J; bases not matched to a gene: 7. Germline CDR1 is SGHVS and CDR2 is FNYEAQ. The CDR3 is made up of 15 amino acids. This CDR3 reads CASSSYRDRNYGYTF. The CDR3 nucleotides read TGTGCCAGCAGCTCTTACCGGGACAGAAACTATGGCTACACCTTC.

This clone was seen a few times. J is TRBJ2-7 and V is TRBV6-4; D possibly corresponds to TRBD1 (6 bases). The germline V gene has CDR1 MRHNA and CDR2 SNTAGT. The CDR3 is 13 amino acids. V was clipped by 4 bases and J by 5 bases, with 12 bases between them. The CDR3 loop is CASSAQTGNEQYF. The CDR3 DNA sequence: TGTGCCAGCAGTGCCCAAACAGGGAACGAGCAGTACTTC.

This chain connects TRBV5-4 to TRBJ2-1, with TRBD2 matching 10 bases. This CDR3 is built from 17 residues. J lost 0 bases, V lost 4 bases, and 7 bases had no gene match. The germline CDR1 and CDR2 sequences are SGHNT and YYREEE (reference sequence). DNA of the CDR3: TGTGCCAGCAGCACCCTTAGCGGGGGGAGCTCCTACAATGAGCAGTTCTTC. Protein product: CASSTLSGGSSYNEQFF.

The chain has TRBV5-5 and TRBJ1-1; no clear D gene. V shed 2 bases and J shed 3 bases, with 8 bases lying between them. Germline CDR1 is SGHKS and CDR2 is YYEKEE (reference sequence). The CDR3 has 13 amino acids. CDR3 in DNA: TGTGCCAGCAGCTTTGAGAGGGACACTGAAGCTTTCTTT. Its protein product is CASSFERDTEAFF.

J is TRBJ2-3 and V is TRBV5-6, with 9 bases aligning to TRBD2. CDR3 length: 18 residues. The trim removed 2 bases at V and 0 bases at J, leaving 10 bases unmatched. In germline, CDR1 is SGHDT, CDR2 YYEEEE. The CDR3 protein is CASSFRTSAYSSTDTQYF. The CDR3 coding sequence is TGTGCCAGCAGCTTTAGGACTAGCGCATATTCTAGCACAGATACGCAGTATTTT.

V usage is TRBV12-5 and J usage is TRBJ2-5; TRBD1 might be the D (5 bases). Germline CDR1 and CDR2: LGHNT and FRNRAP. The CDR3 has 14 residues. CDR3: CAHEGQGKRETQYF. The CDR3 coding sequence is TGTGCCCACGAAGGGCAGGGAAAGCGAGAGACCCAGTACTTC. Based on the CDR3 plus reference TRBV12-5 and TRBJ2-5, the full variable domain is DARVTQTPRHKVTEMGQEVTMRCQPILGHNTVFWYRQTMMQGLELLAYFRNRAPLDDSGMPKDRFSAEMPDATLATLKIQPSEPRDSAVYFCAHEGQGKRETQYFGPGTRLLVL.

V and J are TRBV5-6 and TRBJ2-1; 10 nucleotides match TRBD2. The CDR3 loop spans 13 amino acids. CDR1 is SGHDT and CDR2 is YYEEEE in the germline V gene. Germline trimming cut 3 bases from V and 6 bases from J; bases unmatched to any gene: 0. The CDR3 DNA follows: TGTGCCAGCAGCTGGACTAGCGGCAATGAGCAGTTCTTC. This encodes CASSWTSGNEQFF.

This chain joins TRBV29-1 and TRBJ1-1, with D perhaps matching TRBD1 (5 bases). V shed 8 bases and J shed 0 bases, with 16 bases lying between them. The CDR3 length is 14 residues. Per the germline V gene, CDR1 is SQVTM and CDR2 is ANQGSEA. CDR3 sequence: CSHHEGLMNTEAFF. For the CDR3, the DNA is TGCAGCCATCATGAGGGACTTATGAACACTGAAGCTTTCTTT.

This rearrangement joins TRBV10-1 to TRBJ2-3, with 9 bases fitting TRBD2. J gave up 5 bases and V 3 bases, and 12 bases lay outside the gene matches. Germline V gives CDR1 WNHNN, CDR2 SYGVQD (reference sequence). The CDR3 sequence is 17 residues long. The CDR3: CASSEVRAGGPRDTQYF. The CDR3 DNA reads TGCGCCAGCAGTGAAGTCCGTGCGGGAGGGCCCAGAGATACGCAGTATTTT.